This T cell receptor (beta chain) was found in a study of blood T cell repertoires in COVID-19. Those who participated ranged in age from roughly 18 to 89 years and resided in under 25 US areas. Trimming took 1 base from V and 4 from J, leaving 10 bases between them. Germline V CDR1 and CDR2: SNHLY, FYNNEI. The CDR3 contains 14 residues. Authors' methods: Using reference gene primer amplification, nucleated cell counts were estimated. Profiled with immunoSEQ multiplex PCR; TCRdb holds only in-frame clones, not every one. V, J and clone size derive from that table, while D and trimming were established from the DNA sequence. This table has some 250,000 clones, around 93% appearing once.

The sequenced sample consisted of PBMCs or T cells enriched from blood (not recorded which). The sequence came from a human donor in a cohort exposed to, infected with or recovered from COVID-19 (not recorded which). The donor label of this sample is uncertain. The chain is built from TRBV2 and TRBJ1-1; no firm D call. CDR3 protein: CASSEGTSVTEAFF. The DNA of the CDR3 is TGTGCCAGCAGTGAAGGCACTTCGGTCACTGAAGCTTTCTTT.